These 2 T cell receptor beta chains share one sample of origin, sequenced in a study of blood T cell repertoires in COVID-19. Method: immunoSEQ multiplex PCR; TCRdb's copy keeps in-frame clones and lacks some. The data hold around 250,000 clones, with 84% observed a single time. The sample comprised peripheral blood. Receptors originate from a woman in her thirties or forties who had recovered from COVID-19.

The rearrangement uses TRBV3-1 (or the pseudogene TRBV3-2) and TRBJ2-3; D is perhaps TRBD2 (6 bases). The V gene lost 0 bases and the J gene lost 3 bases, with 7 bases spanning the gap. The germline V gene has CDR1 LGHDT and CDR2 YNNKEL (reference sequence). The CDR3 runs 14 residues. CDR3 region: CASSQEEGTDTQYF. CDR3 in DNA: TGTGCCAGCAGCCAAGAGGAGGGGACAGATACGCAGTATTTT.

This clone was counted at least ten times. V and J are TRBV20-1 and TRBJ1-2, with TRBD1 matching over 7 bases. V trimming: 5 bases; J trimming: 6 bases; junction bases outside the gene matches: 0. The CDR3 loop spans 10 amino acids. Per germline, CDR1 DFQATT and CDR2 SNEGSKA (reference sequence). The CDR3: CSADRDGYTF. The CDR3 nucleotides read TGCAGTGCTGACAGGGATGGCTACACCTTC.